This T cell receptor beta chain was obtained from a study of blood T cells in healthy people across ages. Study-level findings and limits: Donors of long life had a larger count of naive CD4+ cells and greater diversity than aged donors.

A J-beta primer mix and a sample-barcoded 5' primer were used in a second PCR of roughly 6 to 11 cycles. TCRdb redid the calling of the 5' RACE reads with MiXCR, one entry per CDR3 protein. The sample has approximately 800,000 distinct CDR3 sequences; around 62% are singletons. On this clonotype itself: The antigen remains undetermined.

This TCR derives from a man aged 25 to 45 in good health. The sequenced sample was blood.

CDR3 sequence reads: CAWSTTLNEQFF. CDR3 sequence (DNA): TGTGCCTGGAGTACAACTCTCAATGAGCAGTTCTTC. V and J are TRBV30 and TRBJ2-1; no definite D call. The CDR3 covers 12 residues. Germline assignment: CDR1 GTSNPN and CDR2 SVGIG (reference sequence). The germline V and J ends were trimmed by 2 bases and 6 bases, with 8 bases remaining between them.